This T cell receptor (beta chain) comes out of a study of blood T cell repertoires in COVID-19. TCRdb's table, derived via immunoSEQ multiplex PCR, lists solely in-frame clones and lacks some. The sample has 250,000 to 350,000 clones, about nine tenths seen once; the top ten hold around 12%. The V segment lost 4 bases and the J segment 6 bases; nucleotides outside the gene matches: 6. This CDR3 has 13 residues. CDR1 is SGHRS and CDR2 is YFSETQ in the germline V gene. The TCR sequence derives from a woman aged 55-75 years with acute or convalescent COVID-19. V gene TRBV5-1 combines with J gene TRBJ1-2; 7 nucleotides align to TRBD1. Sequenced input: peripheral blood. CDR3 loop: CASSSRTGDGYTF. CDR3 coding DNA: TGCGCCAGCAGCAGTAGGACAGGTGATGGCTACACCTTC.